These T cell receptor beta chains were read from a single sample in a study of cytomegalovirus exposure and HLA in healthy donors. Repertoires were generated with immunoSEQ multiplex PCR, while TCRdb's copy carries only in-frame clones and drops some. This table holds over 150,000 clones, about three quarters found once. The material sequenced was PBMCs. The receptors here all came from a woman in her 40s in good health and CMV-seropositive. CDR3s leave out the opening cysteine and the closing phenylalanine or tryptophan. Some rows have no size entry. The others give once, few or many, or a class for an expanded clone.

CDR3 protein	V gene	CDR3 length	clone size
ASSLNSGEEFYEQY	TRBV28	14	NA
ATSRQGELMETQY	TRBV15	13	NA
AWSTRGTTDTQY	TRBV30	12	NA
ASSLAGGNTIY	TRBV5-1	11	few
ASSDLLGTPGTRVYEQY	TRBV9	17	NA
ASSYKVAGGYEQY	TRBV6-5	13	NA
ASSLGGSNQPQH	TRBV19	12	NA
ASSHNTAEQF	TRBV7-2	10	NA
ASSLSGGSGNTIY	TRBV11-2	13	NA
AWSVLAGAYEQY	TRBV30	12	NA
ASSPPGLAGGSADTQY	TRBV18	16	NA
ASSARQGLTSGANVLT	TRBV9	16	once
ASTSGHANTEAF	TRBV5-1	12	NA
ASSARLAPSYNEQF	TRBV9	14	NA
ASRPYMNSNQPQH	TRBV6-5	13	NA
ASSSGNSVTQY	TRBV7-2	11	NA
ASSVGGGGGNEQY	TRBV9	13	NA
AHVAGASTGELF	TRBV30	12	NA
ASSFPNSPLH	TRBV27	10	NA
ASSLWGDRGEQF	TRBV7-2	12	NA
ASSSRDSYVQEAF	TRBV5-1	13	NA
ASSLLDRGRSGELF	TRBV7-8	14	NA
ASSWRTEGTEAF	TRBV5-1	12	NA
ASSVASGGLTGELF	TRBV9	14	NA
ASSQEQGSGDEQY	TRBV4-2	13	NA
ASSLGRRDTIY	TRBV7-2	11	few
ASSFRLAGGGQQY	TRBV19	13	NA
ASSQDTPGEFSPLH	TRBV4-3	14	NA
ASSLSNEAF	TRBV11-3	9	NA
ASSLGDRKRTGNQPQH	TRBV7-7	16	NA
ASSLYGTGDGYT	TRBV5-6	12	NA
AWKFAREQY	TRBV30	9	NA
ASSIEYNYGYT	TRBV19	11	NA
ASSPRDRSYEQY	TRBV7-2	12	NA
ASSLAPRSGYT	TRBV5-5	11	NA
ASSLALGRGTEAF	TRBV7-2	13	NA
ASSLGGLAQETQY	TRBV28	13	NA
ASSYYNRGNTEAF	TRBV7-2	13	NA
ASSDRDSPPGEAF	TRBV5-1	13	NA
ASRRFQGATEAF	TRBV6-5	12	NA
ASSLAGGPQQY	TRBV5-5	11	once
ASSVLQGQHSPLH	TRBV9	13	NA
ASSVSGNTGELF	TRBV7-6	12	NA
ASSPGQGLDNEAF	TRBV6-5	13	NA
ASSPSPGTSGSVNEQF	TRBV7-9	16	NA